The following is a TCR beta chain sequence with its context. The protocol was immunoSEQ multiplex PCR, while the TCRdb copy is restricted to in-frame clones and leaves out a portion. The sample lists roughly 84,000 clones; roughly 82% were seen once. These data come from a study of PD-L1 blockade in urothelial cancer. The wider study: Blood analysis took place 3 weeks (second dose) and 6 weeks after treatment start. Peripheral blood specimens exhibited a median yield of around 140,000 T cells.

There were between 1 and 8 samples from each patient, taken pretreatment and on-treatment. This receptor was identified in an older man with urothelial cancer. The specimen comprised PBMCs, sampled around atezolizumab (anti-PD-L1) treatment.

The DNA of the CDR3 is TGTGCCAGCAGTTTCCTAGATACGCAGTATTTT. This codes for CASSFLDTQYF. This sequence joins TRBV7-2 and TRBJ2-3, with unresolved D. The CDR3 loop spans 11 amino acids. Trimming left V 6 bases short and J 5 bases short, with 6 bases between. CDR1 is SGHTA and CDR2 is FQGNSA in the germline V gene.